These T cell receptor beta chains were read from a single sample in a study of T cells after yellow fever vaccination. MiXCR was run by TCRdb on the 5' RACE reads, yielding one entry per CDR3 protein. This repertoire shows 500,000 to 650,000 distinct CDR3 sequences, roughly 12% found once; its top ten account for over 11%. This specimen was PBMCs, taken on the day of the yellow fever booster vaccination. The receptor source for this set is a young man who received the YFV17D yellow fever vaccine. CDR3s include the opening cysteine and the closing phenylalanine or tryptophan. The D gene is left open where the match is weak. Some rows have no size entry. The others give once, few or many, or a class for an expanded clone.

d_gene | j_gene | len | v_gene | abundance | CDR3nt | CDR3aa
NA | TRBJ2-5 | 13 | TRBV4-3 | NA | TGCGCCAGCAGCCAAGACTCTGGAGAGACCCAGTACTTC | CASSQDSGETQYF
NA | TRBJ1-2 | 14 | TRBV4-2 | few | TGTGCCAGCAGCCAATCTGACGGGAACTATGGCTACACCTTC | CASSQSDGNYGYTF
NA | TRBJ2-5 | 14 | TRBV7-2 | many | TGTGCCAGCAGCTTATCCCTAGGGCGAGAGACCCAGTACTTC | CASSLSLGRETQYF
TRBD2 | TRBJ2-5 | 15 | TRBV7-2 | NA | TGTGCCAGCAGCAAGACTAGCGGGAGTTTAGAGACCCAGTACTTC | CASSKTSGSLETQYF
NA | TRBJ2-7 | 11 | TRBV10-3 | NA | TGTGCCATCAGTCCCCGGGACACACAGTACTTC | CAISPRDTQYF
TRBD2 | TRBJ2-7 | 15 | TRBV5-4 | few | TGTGCCAGCAGCCGACTAGCGGGAGGGGCCTACGAGCAGTACTTC | CASSRLAGGAYEQYF
TRBD1 | TRBJ2-3 | 15 | TRBV7-2 | NA | TGTGCCAGCAGTCGCCTAGGGGACAGGGAAGATACGCAGTATTTT | CASSRLGDREDTQYF
NA | TRBJ2-1 | 13 | TRBV29-1 | few | TGCAGCGTTGCCGGGGGCGCCTACAATGAGCAGTTCTTC | CSVAGGAYNEQFF
TRBD2 | TRBJ2-7 | 15 | TRBV7-2 | few | TGTGCCAGCAGCCCCCGGAGCGGGAGATCCTACGAGCAGTACTTC | CASSPRSGRSYEQYF
TRBD2 | TRBJ2-3 | 20 | TRBV11-2 | few | TGTGCCAGCAGCTTAGTTGCTAGCGGGAGGGTCGCGTCTGGCACAGATACGCAGTATTTT | CASSLVASGRVASGTDTQYF
NA | TRBJ2-1 | 13 | TRBV4-3 | few | TGCGCCAGCAGCCAAGAAAGGAGCAATGAGCAGTTCTTC | CASSQERSNEQFF
NA | TRBJ2-5 | 14 | TRBV3-1 | NA | TGTGCCAGCAGCCAAGGGACCGGGAAAGAGACCCAGTACTTC | CASSQGTGKETQYF
NA | TRBJ2-5 | 15 | TRBV7-8 | few | TGTGCCAGCAGCTTAGACCCAGTCTCACAAGAGACCCAGTACTTC | CASSLDPVSQETQYF
TRBD2 | TRBJ2-1 | 16 | TRBV7-6 | few | TGTGCCAGCAGCTTTGGGACTAGCGGTTCCTACAATGAGCAGTTCTTC | CASSFGTSGSYNEQFF
NA | TRBJ2-3 | 14 | TRBV20-1 | few | TGCAGTGCCTCCGTGGACAGTTTCACAGATACGCAGTATTTT | CSASVDSFTDTQYF
TRBD1 | TRBJ2-2 | 14 | TRBV18 | NA | TGTGCCACCTCGAGGACAGGGCTGTCCGGGGAGCTGTTTTTT | CATSRTGLSGELFF
NA | TRBJ2-1 | 14 | TRBV27 | many | TGTGCCAGCAGTATGAGGGTCTCCAGGGATGAGCAGTTCTTC | CASSMRVSRDEQFF
NA | TRBJ2-1 | 18 | TRBV25-1 | few | TGTGCCAGCAGTGAAAACGTTACGAGGAGCGGCCAATACAATGAGCAGTTCTTC | CASSENVTRSGQYNEQFF
NA | TRBJ2-1 | 16 | TRBV6-5 | NA | TGTGCCAGCAGTTACTCGAACGGGATGGCATACAATGAGCAGTTCTTC | CASSYSNGMAYNEQFF
NA | TRBJ2-7 | 14 | TRBV27 | few | TGTGCCAGCAGTTTATCTACGGGCTCCTACGAGCAGTACTTC | CASSLSTGSYEQYF
NA | TRBJ2-7 | 14 | TRBV20-1 | NA | TGCAGTGCTAGAGATTTGAAGAGCAGCTACGAGCAGTACTTC | CSARDLKSSYEQYF
NA | TRBJ2-5 | 11 | TRBV7-9 | few | TGTGCCAGCAGACAAACGGAGACCCAGTACTTC | CASRQTETQYF
NA | TRBJ2-7 | 14 | TRBV7-2 | few | TGTGCCAGCAGCTTAGCAGGGATTCTCGACGAGCAGTACTTC | CASSLAGILDEQYF
NA | TRBJ2-6 | 13 | TRBV6-1 | few | TGTGCCAGCACGTACGCAGGGGCCAACGTCCTGACTTTC | CASTYAGANVLTF
TRBD2 | TRBJ2-3 | 15 | TRBV7-2 | NA | TGTGCCAGCAGCATAGCGGGGGTTAGCACAGATACGCAGTATTTT | CASSIAGVSTDTQYF
NA | TRBJ2-5 | 14 | TRBV3-1 | NA | TGTGCCAGCACCCTCCTAGACAGGCAAGAGACCCAGTACTTC | CASTLLDRQETQYF
NA | TRBJ2-2 | 13 | TRBV12-3/TRBV12-4 | few | TGTGCCAGCACTACGATAAACACCGGGGAGCTGTTTTTT | CASTTINTGELFF
TRBD2 | TRBJ2-7 | 14 | TRBV20-1 | few | TGCAGTGCTTCTACTAGCGGGAGAACCTACGAGCAGTACTTC | CSASTSGRTYEQYF
NA | TRBJ1-4 | 15 | TRBV12-3/TRBV12-4 | NA | TGTGCCAGCAGTTCCGGCTCGCAGGGGTATGAAAAACTGTTTTTT | CASSSGSQGYEKLFF
TRBD2 | TRBJ2-1 | 16 | TRBV18 | few | TGTGCCAGCTCACCGCCGGGACTAGCGGGTGTCTATGAGCAGTTCTTC | CASSPPGLAGVYEQFF
NA | TRBJ2-3 | 12 | TRBV30 | NA | TGTGCCTGGAGTCCCGTCACAGATACGCAGTATTTT | CAWSPVTDTQYF
NA | TRBJ2-7 | 13 | TRBV5-6 | NA | TGTGCCAGCAGCCCCCGGCACCTCTACGAGCAGTACTTC | CASSPRHLYEQYF
NA | TRBJ2-1 | 16 | TRBV20-1 | NA | TGCAGTGCTATTAACAGAGCCGGGCCTAGTTACAATGAGCAGTTCTTC | CSAINRAGPSYNEQFF
NA | TRBJ2-7 | 10 | TRBV20-1 | NA | TGCAGTGCTGGAACCTACGAGCAGTACTTC | CSAGTYEQYF
NA | TRBJ1-5 | 15 | TRBV12-3/TRBV12-4 | few | TGTGCCAGCAGTTTCCGGGGGACGGCAGATCAGCCCCAGCATTTT | CASSFRGTADQPQHF
NA | TRBJ2-3 | 16 | TRBV5-1 | few | TGCGCCAGCAGCTTGAACCAAGGACCACGCACAGATACGCAGTATTTT | CASSLNQGPRTDTQYF
NA | TRBJ2-1 | 13 | TRBV21-1 | NA | TGTGCCAGCAGCAAAGAGTGGCAGGCCGAGCAGTTCTTC | CASSKEWQAEQFF
NA | TRBJ1-5 | 15 | TRBV21-1 | NA | TGTGCCAGCAGCAGGTGGACACCCGGCAATCAGCCCCAGCATTTT | CASSRWTPGNQPQHF
NA | TRBJ2-5 | 15 | TRBV7-2 | NA | TGTGCCAGCAGCTTAGGTTGGGGGAGGAAGCAGACCCAGTACTTC | CASSLGWGRKQTQYF
TRBD2 | TRBJ2-1 | 15 | TRBV29-1 | few | TGCAGCGTTATCATAGCGGGGAGAGGCTACAATGAGCAGTTCTTC | CSVIIAGRGYNEQFF
NA | TRBJ2-2 | 14 | TRBV2 | NA | TGTGCCAGCAGTGAACAATCGGTTGGCGGGGAGCTGTTTTTT | CASSEQSVGGELFF
NA | TRBJ2-7 | 9 | TRBV28 | NA | TGTGCCAGCGGTTCGAGGCAGTACTTC | CASGSRQYF
TRBD1 | TRBJ1-1 | 15 | TRBV5-5 | few | TGTGCCAGCAGACCGGGACAGATAAAGATCACTGAAGCTTTCTTT | CASRPGQIKITEAFF